This TCR beta chain was sequenced during a study of cytomegalovirus exposure and HLA in healthy donors. Across the whole study: Researchers found that just over 80% of about 400 genotyped donors fell within the Caucasian-associated ancestry cluster.

Regarding the study as a whole: Cytomegalovirus-associated TCR beta chains were listed, numbering 150 to 200. Being indistinguishable, some V segments were excluded, TRBV6-2 and TRBV6-3 among them.

In the PCR, 60 Vbeta and 13 Jbeta primers were used. This table comes from immunoSEQ multiplex PCR, and its TCRdb copy is limited to in-frame clones, with some not included. Here the sample spans over 120,000 clones, 75% to 90% being singletons. The length of the CDR3 is 13 residues. The V end was cut by 1 base, the J end by 6 bases, with 9 bases between. Germline values: CDR1 SEHNR, CDR2 FQNEAQ (reference sequence). A note on this clone: Its antigen is unidentified.

Sequenced material: PBMCs. The source is a woman in her thirties in good health and CMV-seronegative. V gene TRBV7-9 combines with J gene TRBJ1-1; no firm D call. The CDR3 DNA reads TGTGCCAGCAGCTTAGTGGTGGAGGCTGAAGCTTTCTTT. Protein sequence: CASSLVVEAEAFF.